This TCR beta chain was sequenced in a study of CD4 and CD8 cells across lung adenocarcinoma regions. The V gene's germline CDR1 is MNHEY and CDR2 SMNVEV (reference sequence). V shed 3 bases and J shed 3 bases, with 12 bases lying between them. The CDR3 contains 14 residues. MiXCR, applied by TCRdb to the PCR reads, yields one record per CDR3 protein. This sample has approximately 13,000 distinct CDR3 sequences, with approximately 40% found just once. Donors had localized lung adenocarcinoma, a non-small cell lung cancer. Sequenced material: CD4+ T cells from the center of a lung tumor. The chain carries TRBV27 and TRBJ2-7; tentative D call: TRBD1 (6 bases). The clonotype originates from a male donor with lung adenocarcinoma. The CD4 and CD8 labels of this study may be unreliable. Here the CDR3 DNA reads TGTGCCAGCAGTTTCGGCAGGGGACACTACGAGCAGTACTTC. Its translation is CASSFGRGHYEQYF.